Listed below are T cell receptor beta chains from one sample, sequenced in a study of shared clonotypes between healthy human individuals. Data came from immunoSEQ multiplex PCR; TCRdb stores just in-frame clones and leaves some out. The sample has some 1,400,000 clones; roughly 96% are singletons. Sequenced input: naive CD4+ T cells sorted from blood. These receptors originate from a man aged 30 to 45 in good health. Both conserved end residues are part of each CDR3. Each record gives: V gene, J gene, D gene, clone size, CDR3 DNA, CDR3 protein. The D gene is left open where the match is weak. Some rows mark clone size as missing; the rest say once, few, many or name a class of expanded clone.

>TRBV7-9|TRBJ2-7|TRBD1|.
TGTGCCAGCAGCTCTGGGACAGGGAGACCCTACGAGCAGTACTTC
CASSSGTGRPYEQYF
>TRBV10-3|TRBJ2-5|TRBD2|.
TGTGCCATCAGTGAGTCGAAAACAGGGAAACTAGCGGGGGAAGAGACCCAGTACTTC
CAISESKTGKLAGEETQYF
>TRBV5-1|TRBJ1-1|.|.
TGCGCCAGCAGCTTGGTTTTATTGGGAACTCACACTGAAGCTTTCTTT
CASSLVLLGTHTEAFF
>TRBV5-4|TRBJ2-7|.|.
TGTGCCAGCAGCGGGGACATAATGACCTACGAGCAGTACTTC
CASSGDIMTYEQYF
>TRBV18|TRBJ2-7|.|.
TGTGCCAGCTCACCAACCGGACGGACCTACGAGCAGTACTTC
CASSPTGRTYEQYF
>TRBV15|TRBJ2-2|.|.
TGTGCCACCAGCAGCGGCATTGAGCAGACCGGGGAGCTGTTTTTT
CATSSGIEQTGELFF
>TRBV2|TRBJ2-5|.|.
TGTGCCAGTACCTGGACGCCGTACCAAGAGACCCAGTACTTC
CASTWTPYQETQYF
>TRBV5-8|TRBJ2-1|TRBD2|.
TGTGCCAGCAGCAGATGGACTAGCTGGTCCTACAATGAGCAGTTCTTC
CASSRWTSWSYNEQFF
>TRBV7-2|TRBJ2-1|TRBD2|.
TGTGCCAGCAGCTCTGCGAAGGTAATAGCGGGAGCCTCCTACAATGAGCAGTTCTTC
CASSSAKVIAGASYNEQFF
>TRBV2|TRBJ1-2|.|.
TGTGCCAGCAGTGCCGACCTAGAGGGGTATGGCTACACCTTC
CASSADLEGYGYTF
>TRBV5-1|TRBJ1-4|TRBD1|.
TGCGCCAGCAGCTTGACAACCGGGACAGGGGGCCGACGTCAAGAAAAACTGTTTTTT
CASSLTTGTGGRRQEKLFF
>TRBV5-3|TRBJ2-2|.|.
TGTGCCAGAAGCTTGGGCCCCGATGTCACTAGAAATGGGGCCGGGGAGCTGTTTTTT
CARSLGPDVTRNGAGELFF
>TRBV11-2|TRBJ2-5|.|.
TGTGCCAGCAGCCCTATAGAGGCACCGGAGACCCAGTACTTC
CASSPIEAPETQYF
>TRBV6-6|TRBJ2-1|TRBD2|once
TGTGCCAGCAGTTTGTCCGGGACTAGTATCGGACACGAGCAGTTCTTC
CASSLSGTSIGHEQFF
>TRBV5-1|TRBJ2-7|TRBD2|.
TGCGCCAGCAGCTTGCTAGCGGGAGTAAATAGCGAGCAGTACTTC
CASSLLAGVNSEQYF
>TRBV19|TRBJ2-6|.|.
TGTGCCAGTAGTATCCTGAGCGGTACTGGGGCCAACGTCCTGACTTTC
CASSILSGTGANVLTF
>TRBV28|TRBJ2-1|TRBD2|.
TGTGCCAGCATCAAGGGGGGACTAGTCTTAGATGAGCAGTTCTTC
CASIKGGLVLDEQFF
>TRBV9|TRBJ2-1|.|.
TGTGCCAGCAGCACCCCGGGGGAGCAGTTCTTC
CASSTPGEQFF
>TRBV6-6|TRBJ2-7|TRBD2|.
TGTGCCAGCAGGGCTAGCGGGAGTGACGAGCAGTACTTC
CASRASGSDEQYF
>TRBV6-6|TRBJ1-2|.|.
TGTGCCAGCAGTTTTGAGATAGGGGTTAATTACTTCTACACCTTC
CASSFEIGVNYFYTF
>TRBV28|TRBJ2-3|TRBD2|.
TGTGCCAGCAGTTCCACCCGGACTAGCGGGAGGGCCGATACGCAGTATTTT
CASSSTRTSGRADTQYF
>TRBV25-1|TRBJ2-1|.|.
TGTGCCAGCAGTGATATGAGGCAGGGGTCCTACAATGAGCAGTTCTTC
CASSDMRQGSYNEQFF
>TRBV27|TRBJ2-1|TRBD2|.
TGTGCCAGTCTCCGGGGGGGGGCGGGAGGAATCAATGAGCAGTTCTTC
CASLRGGAGGINEQFF
>TRBV18|TRBJ2-5|TRBD1|.
TGTGCCAGCTCACCACGGACAGGGGGTCTTCTTCTTCAAGAGACCCAGTACTTC
CASSPRTGGLLLQETQYF
>TRBV7-9|TRBJ1-2|.|.
TGTGCCAGCAGCTTAGGGTCATGGGGAGATGGCTACACCTTC
CASSLGSWGDGYTF
>TRBV6-1|TRBJ2-7|.|.
TGTGCCAGCAGACCGGTGTCGGGGGAGCAGTACTTC
CASRPVSGEQYF
>TRBV5-1|TRBJ1-1|.|.
TGCGCCAGCAGTCGGCTGCCGAACACTGAAGCTTTCTTT
CASSRLPNTEAFF
>TRBV11-2|TRBJ2-7|.|.
TGTGCCAGCAGCTTGAGCGGAAGTGGAGGCTACGAGCAGTACTTC
CASSLSGSGGYEQYF
>TRBV30|TRBJ2-4|TRBD1|.
TGTGCCTGGAGCAACAGGGGGCGCGGGCAAAACATTCAGTACTTC
CAWSNRGRGQNIQYF
>TRBV18|TRBJ2-1|TRBD1|.
TGTGCCAGCTCACTTTACAGGGGGAGTGAGCAGTTCTTC
CASSLYRGSEQFF
>TRBV19|TRBJ1-3|.|.
TGTGCCAGTAGTACTGGACAGATCTCTGGAAACACCATATATTTT
CASSTGQISGNTIYF
>TRBV10-3|TRBJ2-1|TRBD2|.
TGTGCCATCAGTGAGACTAGCGGGATCAATGAGCAGTTCTTC
CAISETSGINEQFF
>TRBV5-1|TRBJ2-5|.|.
TGCGCCAGCACCGATTATCCTTCGCAAGAGACCCAGTACTTC
CASTDYPSQETQYF
>TRBV9|TRBJ2-5|TRBD1|.
TGTGCCAGCAGCACGGGACAGGGGAAACAGACCCAGTACTTC
CASSTGQGKQTQYF
>TRBV2|TRBJ1-1|.|once
TGTGCCAGCAGTGGACGGCTAAACACTGAAGCTTTCTTT
CASSGRLNTEAFF
>TRBV5-1|TRBJ1-2|.|.
TGCGCCAGCAGCTTGGGGCAAACCGCCTATGGCTACACCTTC
CASSLGQTAYGYTF
>TRBV5-1|TRBJ2-6|TRBD2|.
TGCGCCAGCAGCTTGGAAGTGGGACTAGCGGGAGAAAGTATGAGGGTTTCTGGGGCCAACGTCCTGACTTTC
CASSLEVGLAGESMRVSGANVLTF
>TRBV19|TRBJ2-7|.|.
TGTGCCAGTAGTATAGGGAGGGCTAGCCCATTCACCGACGAGCAGTACTTC
CASSIGRASPFTDEQYF
>TRBV28|TRBJ1-5|.|.
TGTGCCAGCCGACAGATTACGGTCGGGACGTATAAATGGCCCCAGCATTTT
CASRQITVGTYKWPQHF
>TRBV9|TRBJ2-7|TRBD2|.
TGTGCCAGCAGCGACCGCCAACTAGCGGGAGGGCCCGAGCAGTACTTC
CASSDRQLAGGPEQYF
>TRBV9|TRBJ1-1|.|.
TGTGCCAGCAGCGACCTCGCGCGGGGGCGAACTGAAGCTTTCTTT
CASSDLARGRTEAFF
>TRBV12-5|TRBJ1-2|TRBD1|.
TGTGCTAGTATTACCTGGACAGGCCACTATGGCTACACCTTC
CASITWTGHYGYTF
>TRBV19|TRBJ1-5|.|.
TGTGCCAGTAGTATAGACGGGTCCAATCAGCCCCAGCATTTT
CASSIDGSNQPQHF
>TRBV28|TRBJ2-2|.|.
TGTGCCAGCTGGGGGCTGGTGAGCACCGGGGAGCTGTTTTTT
CASWGLVSTGELFF
>TRBV7-2|TRBJ2-1|TRBD2|.
TGTGCCAGCAGCTTAGTCTTTAGCGGGACGGGGTTCTTC
CASSLVFSGTGFF
>TRBV10-3|TRBJ2-1|TRBD2|.
TGTGCCATCACAGGGAGGGTTGGAAATGAGCAGTTCTTC
CAITGRVGNEQFF
>TRBV14|TRBJ2-1|.|.
TGTGCCAGCAGCCAAGCGGGAGCGGCCCCCTACAATGAGCAGTTCTTC
CASSQAGAAPYNEQFF
>TRBV5-4|TRBJ2-5|TRBD2|once
TGTGCCAGCAAACTAGCGGGAGCCGCTAAGACCCAGTACTTC
CASKLAGAAKTQYF
>TRBV19|TRBJ1-1|.|.
TGTGCCAGCGCCTATAGGGGAGACACTGAAGCTTTCTTT
CASAYRGDTEAFF
>TRBV15|TRBJ2-7|.|.
TGTGCCACCAGCAGACCAGACAGGTTCGAGCAGTACTTC
CATSRPDRFEQYF
>TRBV27|TRBJ1-1|.|many
TGTGCCAGCAGTTTAAATCTGGGGACTGAAGCTTTCTTT
CASSLNLGTEAFF
>TRBV14|TRBJ2-5|.|.
TGTGCCAGCAGCCAGCGGACACAGCAGGAGACCCAGTACTTC
CASSQRTQQETQYF